Included here is one T cell receptor beta chain sequence, with context. The data belong to a study of CD8 T cells in Susac syndrome. CDR1 MGHRA and CDR2 YSYEKL come from the germline V gene. Trimming stripped 0 bases from V and 3 bases from J, with 9 bases between. The CDR3 consists of 14 residues. Reverse transcription of roughly 0.45 to 1 ug RNA was carried out with random hexamers. From the immunoSEQ multiplex PCR reads, TCRdb called clonotypes with MiXCR, one entry per CDR3 protein. The table lists about 52,000 distinct CDR3 sequences, 93% of them singletons. Input material: CD8+ T cells from PBMCs. The V and J genes are TRBV4-1 and TRBJ2-7; tentative D call: TRBD1 (6 bases). The receptor comes from a human donor with multiple sclerosis. The CDR3 reads CASSQEGALYEQYF. The CDR3 region has the DNA TGCGCCAGCAGCCAAGAGGGGGCTCTCTACGAGCAGTACTTC.